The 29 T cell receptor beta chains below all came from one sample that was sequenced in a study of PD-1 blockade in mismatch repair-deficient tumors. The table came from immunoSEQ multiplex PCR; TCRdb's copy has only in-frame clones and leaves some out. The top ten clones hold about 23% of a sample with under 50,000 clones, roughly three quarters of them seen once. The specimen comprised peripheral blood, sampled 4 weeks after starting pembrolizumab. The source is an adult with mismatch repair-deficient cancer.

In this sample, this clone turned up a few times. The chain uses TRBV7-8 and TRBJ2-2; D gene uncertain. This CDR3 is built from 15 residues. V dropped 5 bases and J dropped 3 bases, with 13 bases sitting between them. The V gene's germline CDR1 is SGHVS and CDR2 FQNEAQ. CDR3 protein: CASSPGTADTGELFF. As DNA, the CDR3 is TGTGCCAGCAGCCCCGGCACGGCGGACACCGGGGAGCTGTTTTTT.

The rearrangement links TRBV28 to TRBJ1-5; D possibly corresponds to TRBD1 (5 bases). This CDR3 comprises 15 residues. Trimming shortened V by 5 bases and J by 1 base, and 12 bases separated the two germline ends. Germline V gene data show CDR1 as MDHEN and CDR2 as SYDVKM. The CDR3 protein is CASSPGTVSNQPQHF. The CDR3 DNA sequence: TGTGCCAGCAGTCCCGGGACTGTGAGCAATCAGCCCCAGCATTTT.

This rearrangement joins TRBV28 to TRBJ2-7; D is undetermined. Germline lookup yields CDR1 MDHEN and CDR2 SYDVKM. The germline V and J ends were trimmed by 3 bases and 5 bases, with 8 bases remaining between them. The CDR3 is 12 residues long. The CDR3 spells CASSFRAHEQYF. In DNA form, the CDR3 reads TGTGCCAGCAGTTTCCGTGCCCACGAGCAGTACTTC.

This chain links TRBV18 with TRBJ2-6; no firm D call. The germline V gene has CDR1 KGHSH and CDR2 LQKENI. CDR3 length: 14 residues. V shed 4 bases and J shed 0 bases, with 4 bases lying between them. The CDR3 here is CASSQDSGANVLTF. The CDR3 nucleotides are TGTGCCAGCTCACAAGACTCTGGGGCCAACGTCCTGACTTTC.

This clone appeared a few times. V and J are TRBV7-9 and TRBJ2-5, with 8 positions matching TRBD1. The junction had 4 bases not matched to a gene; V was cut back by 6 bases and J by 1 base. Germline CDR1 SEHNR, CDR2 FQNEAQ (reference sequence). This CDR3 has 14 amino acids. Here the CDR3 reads CASRLTGGQETQYF. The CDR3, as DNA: TGTGCCAGCAGACTTACAGGGGGCCAAGAGACCCAGTACTTC. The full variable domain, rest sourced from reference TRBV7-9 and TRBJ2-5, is DTGVSQNPRHKITKRGQNVTFRCDPISEHNRLYWYRQTLGQGPEFLTYFQNEAQLEKSRLLSDRFSAERPKGSFSTLEIQRTEQGDSAMYLCASRLTGGQETQYFGPGTRLLVL.

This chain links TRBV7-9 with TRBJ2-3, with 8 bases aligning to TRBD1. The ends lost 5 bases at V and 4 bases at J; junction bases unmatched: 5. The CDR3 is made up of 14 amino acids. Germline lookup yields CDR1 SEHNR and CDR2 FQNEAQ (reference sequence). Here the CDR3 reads CASSRTGSPDTQYF. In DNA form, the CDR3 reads TGTGCCAGCAGCCGGACAGGGTCCCCAGATACGCAGTATTTT.

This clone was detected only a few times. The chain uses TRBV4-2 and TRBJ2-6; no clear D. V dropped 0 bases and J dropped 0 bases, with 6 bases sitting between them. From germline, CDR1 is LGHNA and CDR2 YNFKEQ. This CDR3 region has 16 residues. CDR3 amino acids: CASSQDLNSGANVLTF. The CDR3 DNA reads TGTGCCAGCAGCCAAGATCTTAACTCTGGGGCCAACGTCCTGACTTTC.

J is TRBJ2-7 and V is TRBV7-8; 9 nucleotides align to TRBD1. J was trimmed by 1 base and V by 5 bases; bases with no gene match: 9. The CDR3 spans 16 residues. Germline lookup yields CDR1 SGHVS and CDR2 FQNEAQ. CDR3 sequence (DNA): TGTGCCAGCAGCGAAAGAACCGGGACAGGGTCCTACGAGCAGTACTTC. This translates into CASSERTGTGSYEQYF.

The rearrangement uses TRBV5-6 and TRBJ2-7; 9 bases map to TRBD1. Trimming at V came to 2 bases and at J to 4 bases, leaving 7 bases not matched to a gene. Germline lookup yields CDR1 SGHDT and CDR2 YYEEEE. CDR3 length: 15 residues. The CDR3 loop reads CASSFSGTGNYEQYF. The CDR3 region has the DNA TGTGCCAGCAGCTTCTCCGGGACAGGGAATTACGAGCAGTACTTC.

CDR3 region: CASSQGLGGGRHLSSYNEQFF. For the CDR3, the DNA is TGCGCCAGCAGCCAAGGCCTTGGGGGGGGTAGGCACCTCAGCTCCTACAATGAGCAGTTCTTC. The gene calls are TRBV4-3 and TRBJ2-1; 7 bases agree with TRBD2. The CDR3 consists of 21 residues. Germline loops: CDR1 LGHNA, CDR2 YSLEER. The V and J ends lost 1 base and 0 bases, in that order; junction bases with no gene match: 18.

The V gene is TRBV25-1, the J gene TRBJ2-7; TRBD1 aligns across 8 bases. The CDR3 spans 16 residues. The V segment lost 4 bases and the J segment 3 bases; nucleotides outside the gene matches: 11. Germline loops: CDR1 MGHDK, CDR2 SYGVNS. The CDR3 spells CASSGPRTGRIYEQYF. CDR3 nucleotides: TGTGCCAGCAGTGGCCCCCGGACAGGGAGGATCTACGAGCAGTACTTC.

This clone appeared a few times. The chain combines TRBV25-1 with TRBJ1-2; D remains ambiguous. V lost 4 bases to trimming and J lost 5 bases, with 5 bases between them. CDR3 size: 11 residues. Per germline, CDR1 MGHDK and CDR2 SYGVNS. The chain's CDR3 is CASSAGYGYTF. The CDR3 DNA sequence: TGTGCCAGCAGTGCGGGTTATGGCTACACCTTC.

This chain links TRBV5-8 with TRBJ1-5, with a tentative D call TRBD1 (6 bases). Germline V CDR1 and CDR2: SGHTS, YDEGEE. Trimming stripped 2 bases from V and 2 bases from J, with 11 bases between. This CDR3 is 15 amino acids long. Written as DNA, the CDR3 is TGTGCCAGCAGCTTACAGGGAAGTGGCAATCAGCCCCAGCATTTT. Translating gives CASSLQGSGNQPQHF.

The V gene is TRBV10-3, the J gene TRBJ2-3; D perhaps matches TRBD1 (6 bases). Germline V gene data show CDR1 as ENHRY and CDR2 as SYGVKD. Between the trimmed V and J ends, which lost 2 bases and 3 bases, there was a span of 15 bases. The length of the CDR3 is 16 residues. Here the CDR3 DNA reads TGTGCCATCAGTGAGGCTAACACAGGGATAACAGATACGCAGTATTTT. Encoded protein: CAISEANTGITDTQYF.

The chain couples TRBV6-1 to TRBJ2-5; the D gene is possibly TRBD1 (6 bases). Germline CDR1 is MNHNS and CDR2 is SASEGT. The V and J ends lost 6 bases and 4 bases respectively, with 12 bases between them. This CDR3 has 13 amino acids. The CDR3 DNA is TGTGCCAGCAGAATCGGACAGATAGAGACCCAGTACTTC. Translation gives CASRIGQIETQYF.

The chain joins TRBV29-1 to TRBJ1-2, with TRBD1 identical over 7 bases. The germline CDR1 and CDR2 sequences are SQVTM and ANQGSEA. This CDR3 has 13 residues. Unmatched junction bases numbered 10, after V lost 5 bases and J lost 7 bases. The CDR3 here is CSVPRQGGGGYTF. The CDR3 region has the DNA TGCAGCGTTCCTAGACAGGGAGGTGGTGGCTACACCTTC.

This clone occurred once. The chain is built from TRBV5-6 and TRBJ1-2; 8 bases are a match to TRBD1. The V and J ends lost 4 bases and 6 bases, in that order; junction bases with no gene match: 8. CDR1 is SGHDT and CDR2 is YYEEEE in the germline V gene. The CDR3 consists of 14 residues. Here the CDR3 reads CASSQDRVLDGYTF. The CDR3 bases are TGTGCCAGCAGCCAGGACAGGGTCTTGGATGGCTACACCTTC.

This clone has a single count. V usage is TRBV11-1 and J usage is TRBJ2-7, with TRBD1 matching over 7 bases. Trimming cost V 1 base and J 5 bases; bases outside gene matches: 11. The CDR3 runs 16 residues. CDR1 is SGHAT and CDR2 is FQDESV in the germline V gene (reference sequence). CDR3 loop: CASSLGAVTGFHEQYF. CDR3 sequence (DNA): TGTGCCAGCAGCTTAGGGGCCGTGACAGGGTTCCACGAGCAGTACTTC.

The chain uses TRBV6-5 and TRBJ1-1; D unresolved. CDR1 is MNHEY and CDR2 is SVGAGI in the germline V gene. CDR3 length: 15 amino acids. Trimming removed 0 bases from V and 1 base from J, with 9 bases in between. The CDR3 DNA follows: TGTGCCAGCAGTTACTCGAGGCAGGCGAACACTGAAGCTTTCTTT. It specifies CASSYSRQANTEAFF.

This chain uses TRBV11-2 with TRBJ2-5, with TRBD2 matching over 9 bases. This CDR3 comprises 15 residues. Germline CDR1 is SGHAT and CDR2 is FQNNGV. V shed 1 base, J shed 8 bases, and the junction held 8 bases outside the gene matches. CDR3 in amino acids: CASSLAASGMRTQYF. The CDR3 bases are TGTGCCAGCAGCTTAGCGGCTAGCGGGATGAGAACCCAGTACTTC.

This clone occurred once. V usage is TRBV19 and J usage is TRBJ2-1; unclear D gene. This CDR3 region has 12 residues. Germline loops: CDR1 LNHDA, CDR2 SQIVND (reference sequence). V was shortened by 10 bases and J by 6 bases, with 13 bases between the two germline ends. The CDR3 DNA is TGTGCCACCACCTCTAGGATCAATGAGCAGTTCTTC. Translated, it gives CATTSRINEQFF.

The CDR3 nucleotides read TGTGCCAGTAGTATAGCCAGGGAAGGCTACGAGCAGTACTTC. Translated, it gives CASSIAREGYEQYF. The V gene is TRBV19, the J gene TRBJ2-7; possibly TRBD1 for D (5 bases). Germline V gene sequence: CDR1 LNHDA, CDR2 SQIVND (reference sequence). This CDR3 is built from 14 residues. V lost 1 base and J 3 bases, leaving 10 bases between the germline ends.

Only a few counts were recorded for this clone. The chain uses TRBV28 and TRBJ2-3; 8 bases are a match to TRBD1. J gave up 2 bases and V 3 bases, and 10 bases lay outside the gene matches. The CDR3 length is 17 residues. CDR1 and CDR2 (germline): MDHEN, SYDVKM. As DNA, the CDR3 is TGTGCCAGCAGTTTCTCGCCGTCGGACAGGGACACAGATACGCAGTATTTT. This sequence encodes CASSFSPSDRDTDTQYF. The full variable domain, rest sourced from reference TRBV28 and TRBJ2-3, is DVKVTQSSRYLVKRTGEKVFLECVQDMDHENMFWYRQDPGLGLRLIYFSYDVKMKEKGDIPEGYSVSREKKERFSLILESASTNQTSMYLCASSFSPSDRDTDTQYFGPGTRLTVL.

This CDR3 is CASSYSHGGNTEAFF. The DNA for the CDR3 is TGTGCCAGCAGTTACTCCCATGGGGGAAACACTGAAGCTTTCTTT. This chain joins TRBV6-5 and TRBJ1-1, with D possibly TRBD1 on 5 matching bases. CDR1 is MNHEY and CDR2 is SVGAGI in the germline V gene. Trimming took 0 bases from V and 2 from J, leaving 10 bases between them. CDR3 length: 15 residues.

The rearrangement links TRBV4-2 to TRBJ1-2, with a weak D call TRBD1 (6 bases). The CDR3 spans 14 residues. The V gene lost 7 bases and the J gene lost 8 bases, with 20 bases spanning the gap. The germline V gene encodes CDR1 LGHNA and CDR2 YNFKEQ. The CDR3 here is CASTTSTGTLGYTF. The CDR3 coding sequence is TGTGCCAGCACCACCTCGACCGGGACATTGGGCTACACCTTC.

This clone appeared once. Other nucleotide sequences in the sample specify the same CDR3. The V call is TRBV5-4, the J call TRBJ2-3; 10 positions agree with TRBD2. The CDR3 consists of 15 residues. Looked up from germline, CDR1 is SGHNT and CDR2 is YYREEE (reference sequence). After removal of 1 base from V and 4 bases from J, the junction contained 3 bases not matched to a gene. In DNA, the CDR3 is TGTGCCAGCAGCTTGAGCGGGAGGGCATCAGATACGCAGTATTTT. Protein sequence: CASSLSGRASDTQYF. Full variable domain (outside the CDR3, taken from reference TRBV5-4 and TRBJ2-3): ETGVTQSPTHLIKTRGQQVTLRCSSQSGHNTVSWYQQALGQGPQFIFQYYREEENGRGNFPPRFSGLQFPNYSSELNVNALELDDSALYLCASSLSGRASDTQYFGPGTRLTVL.

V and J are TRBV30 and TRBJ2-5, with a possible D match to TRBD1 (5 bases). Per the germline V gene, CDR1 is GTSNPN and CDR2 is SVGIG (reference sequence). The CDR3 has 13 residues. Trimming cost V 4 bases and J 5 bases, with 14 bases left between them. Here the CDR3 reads CAWNPAGSETQYF. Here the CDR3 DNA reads TGTGCCTGGAATCCGGCAGGGTCGGAGACCCAGTACTTC.

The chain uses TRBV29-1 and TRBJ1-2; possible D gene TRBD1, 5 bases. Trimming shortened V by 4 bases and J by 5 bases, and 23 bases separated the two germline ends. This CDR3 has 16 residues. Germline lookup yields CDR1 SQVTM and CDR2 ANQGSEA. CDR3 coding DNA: TGCAGCGTTGTCTATGACGGGTCCCAGGGAGTATATGGCTACACCTTC. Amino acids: CSVVYDGSQGVYGYTF.

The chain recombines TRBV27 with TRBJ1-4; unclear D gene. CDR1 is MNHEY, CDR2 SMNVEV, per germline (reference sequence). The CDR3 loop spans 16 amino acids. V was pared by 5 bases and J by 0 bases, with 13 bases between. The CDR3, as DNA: TGTGCCAGCAGTCCCGGACCTATTGCAACTAATGAAAAACTGTTTTTT. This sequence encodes CASSPGPIATNEKLFF.